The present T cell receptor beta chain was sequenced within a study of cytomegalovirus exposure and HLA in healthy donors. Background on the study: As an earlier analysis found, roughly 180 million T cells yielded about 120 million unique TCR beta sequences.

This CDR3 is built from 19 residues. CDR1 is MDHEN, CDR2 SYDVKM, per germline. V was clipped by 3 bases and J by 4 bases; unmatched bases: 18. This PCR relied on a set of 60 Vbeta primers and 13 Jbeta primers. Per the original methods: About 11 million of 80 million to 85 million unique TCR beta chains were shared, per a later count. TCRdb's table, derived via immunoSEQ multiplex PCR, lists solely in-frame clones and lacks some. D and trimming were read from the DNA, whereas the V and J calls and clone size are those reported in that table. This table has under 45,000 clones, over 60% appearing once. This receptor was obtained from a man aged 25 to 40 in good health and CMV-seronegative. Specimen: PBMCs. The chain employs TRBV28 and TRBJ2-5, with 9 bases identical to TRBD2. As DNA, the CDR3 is TGTGCCAGCAGTTTTTTTCTTAGCGGGAGAGGAATCCAGGTAGAGACCCAGTACTTC. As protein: CASSFFLSGRGIQVETQYF.